Presented here are 6 T cell receptor beta chains from one specimen sequenced in a study of shared clonotypes between healthy human individuals. The table came from immunoSEQ multiplex PCR; TCRdb's copy has only in-frame clones and leaves some out. The sample shows roughly 2.1 million clones, around 93% of them seen only once. Selected positively for CCR7 and CD45RO-negative, naive CD8 cells excluded terminally differentiated effector memory CD45RA+ cells. The sequencing sample was made of naive CD8+ T cells from PBMCs. These receptors were taken from a man between 18 and 35 years old in good health. Some clones in this sample may be carry-over from other donors' samples.

The CDR3 spells CASTPLELAGVVTGELFF. The CDR3 coding sequence is TGCGCCAGCACCCCCCTAGAGCTAGCGGGAGTCGTCACCGGGGAGCTGTTTTTT. V and J are TRBV4-1 and TRBJ2-2, with 10 bases lining up with TRBD2. The germline gives CDR1 MGHRA, CDR2 YSYEKL. The CDR3 is 18 amino acids. V lost 7 bases and J lost 4; bases outside the gene matches: 15.

The chain employs TRBV14 and TRBJ2-2; TRBD1 matches 10 bases. Germline V lookup: CDR1 SGHDN, CDR2 FVKESK. With 4 bases clipped from V and 5 bases from J, the junction kept 10 bases outside the gene matches. There are 17 residues in the CDR3. The CDR3 sequence: CASSLLRQGARTGELFF. The CDR3 DNA reads TGTGCCAGCAGCCTACTCCGACAGGGGGCGCGGACCGGGGAGCTGTTTTTT.

The chain employs TRBV15 and TRBJ1-2, with 10 bases fitting TRBD1. Germline CDR1 and CDR2: LNHNV and YYDKDF (reference sequence). This CDR3 region has 15 residues. J lost 5 bases, V lost 0 bases, and 3 bases had no gene match. The CDR3 region is CATSREGQGWYGYTF. Here the CDR3 DNA reads TGTGCCACCAGCAGAGAGGGACAGGGGTGGTATGGCTACACCTTC.

Remarks on this clone: Other DNA sequences in the same sample also yield this CDR3. The chain uses TRBV28 and TRBJ1-2; 8 bases line up with TRBD1. The CDR3 is made up of 14 amino acids. After removal of 5 bases from V and 4 bases from J, the junction contained 6 bases not matched to a gene. Germline V lookup: CDR1 MDHEN, CDR2 SYDVKM. CDR3 nucleotides: TGTGCCAGCAGTCCACCCGGACAGGGCTATGGCTACACCTTC. The encoded protein is CASSPPGQGYGYTF.

This chain joins TRBV27 and TRBJ2-7; maybe TRBD2 (5 bases). V was trimmed by 3 bases and J by 2 bases, leaving 8 bases between them. Germline V CDR1 and CDR2: MNHEY, SMNVEV (reference sequence). The CDR3 has 13 amino acids. The CDR3 spells CASSFGEAYEQYF. The DNA for the CDR3 is TGTGCCAGCAGTTTCGGGGAAGCCTACGAGCAGTACTTC.

The V and J genes are TRBV7-6 and TRBJ2-1; D possibly uses TRBD1 or TRBD2 (5 bases each). Germline CDR1 reads SGHVS; CDR2 reads FNYEAQ. The CDR3 runs 13 residues. Trimming shortened V by 6 bases and J by 6 bases, and 12 bases separated the two germline ends. The CDR3 loop is CASRIGAGNEQFF. The CDR3 region has the DNA TGTGCCAGCAGAATCGGGGCCGGCAATGAGCAGTTCTTC. Supplemented by reference TRBV7-6 and TRBJ2-1, the full variable domain reads GAGVSQSPRYKVTKRGQDVALRCDPISGHVSLYWYRQALGQGPEFLTYFNYEAQQDKSGLPNDRFSAERPEGSISTLTIQRTEQRDSAMYRCASRIGAGNEQFFGPGTRLTVL.